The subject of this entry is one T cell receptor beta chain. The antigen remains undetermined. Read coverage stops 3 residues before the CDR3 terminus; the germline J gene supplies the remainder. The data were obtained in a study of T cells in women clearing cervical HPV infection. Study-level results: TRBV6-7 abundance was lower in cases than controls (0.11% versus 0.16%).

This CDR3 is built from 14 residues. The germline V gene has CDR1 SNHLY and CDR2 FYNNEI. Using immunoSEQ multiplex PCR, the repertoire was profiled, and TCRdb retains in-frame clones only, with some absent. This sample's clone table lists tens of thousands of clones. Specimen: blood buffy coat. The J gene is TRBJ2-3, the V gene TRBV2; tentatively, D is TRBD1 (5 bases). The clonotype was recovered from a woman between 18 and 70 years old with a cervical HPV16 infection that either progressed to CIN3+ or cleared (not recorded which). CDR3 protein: CASSGDSLQETQYF. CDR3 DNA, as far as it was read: TGTGCCAGCAGTGGCGACAGCCTCCAAGAGACG.